Sequencing of this T cell receptor beta chain was carried out in a study of Tregs in tolerant kidney transplant recipients. As for this clone: Antigen: not known. The CDR3 end is not reached by the read, which stops 3 residues before it; the germline J gene fills it in.

The CDR3 sequence is 14 residues long. V lost 5 bases to trimming and J lost 0 bases; unmatched junction nucleotides: 6. CDR1 and CDR2 from the germline V gene are SQVTM and ANQGSEA. Here immunoSEQ multiplex PCR was the method, and the copy in TCRdb shows in-frame clones only, minus some. The sample totals tens of thousands of clones. General observations from the study: In tolerant patients, donor-specific Tregs outgrew total Tregs, suggesting antigen-driven expansion.

The V and J genes are TRBV29-1 and TRBJ2-7, with TRBD1 matching 8 bases. The clonotype originates from a human donor who received a combined kidney and bone marrow transplant. The source was CD4+ T cells from blood, collected before the transplant. The covered CDR3 bases are TGCAGCGTTTCTGGACAGGGAAACTCCTACGAG. This sequence encodes CSVSGQGNSYE. The entire CDR3 is CSVSGQGNSYEQYF.